A single sample gave rise to the 32 T cell receptor beta chains below, sequenced in a study of blood T cell repertoires in COVID-19. TCRdb's copy holds only in-frame clones and misses some; the assay was immunoSEQ multiplex PCR. The sample lists about 210,000 clones; roughly 84% were seen once. Sequencing was done on a sample of peripheral blood. Every receptor here comes from a woman of 80 years or more with COVID-19, enrolled during active disease.

The chain joins TRBV28 to TRBJ1-3, with 8 bases that match TRBD1. Germline CDR1 is MDHEN and CDR2 is SYDVKM. There are 14 residues in the CDR3. The V segment lost 6 bases and the J segment 3 bases; nucleotides outside the gene matches: 4. This CDR3 is CASSPDRGGNTIYF. Written as DNA, the CDR3 is TGTGCCAGCAGCCCCGACAGGGGTGGAAACACCATATATTTT. The whole variable domain, filled in from reference TRBV28 and TRBJ1-3, reads DVKVTQSSRYLVKRTGEKVFLECVQDMDHENMFWYRQDPGLGLRLIYFSYDVKMKEKGDIPEGYSVSREKKERFSLILESASTNQTSMYLCASSPDRGGNTIYFGEGSWLTVV.

The rearrangement links TRBV10-3 to TRBJ2-7, with TRBD2 identical over 11 bases. CDR1 and CDR2 from the germline V gene are ENHRY and SYGVKD. V was clipped by 11 bases and J by 2 bases; unmatched bases: 8. This CDR3 spans 14 amino acids. CDR3: CAARDSGGAYEQYF. The CDR3 DNA follows: TGTGCCGCGCGGGATAGCGGGGGGGCCTACGAGCAGTACTTC.

This clone has a handful of counts. The chain employs TRBV27 and TRBJ2-3; 9 nucleotides match TRBD1. Germline loops: CDR1 MNHEY, CDR2 SMNVEV (reference sequence). CDR3 size: 17 residues. V was pared by 2 bases and J by 1 base, with 7 bases of the junction left unmatched. DNA for the CDR3: TGTGCCAGCAGTTTAAAGCTAGGGGACAGGGGCACAGATACGCAGTATTTT. Its protein product is CASSLKLGDRGTDTQYF.

The chain has TRBV3-1 (or the pseudogene TRBV3-2) and TRBJ1-4; 7 nucleotides align to TRBD1. Losses at the gene ends were 4 bases for V and 5 bases for J; bases not matched to a gene: 7. Germline V lookup: CDR1 LGHDT, CDR2 YNNKEL (reference sequence). The CDR3 extends over 15 amino acids. The CDR3 DNA follows: TGTGCCAGCAGCCCAAGGACAGGTCAAAATGAAAAACTGTTTTTT. It is translated as CASSPRTGQNEKLFF.

This chain joins TRBV11-2 and TRBJ1-4; D call uncertain. There are 14 residues in the CDR3. Trimming stripped 4 bases from V and 10 bases from J, with 16 bases between. The germline CDR1 and CDR2 sequences are SGHAT and FQNNGV. CDR3: CASSSARGRGKLFF. The CDR3 region has the DNA TGTGCCAGCAGCTCCGCGAGAGGGCGCGGAAAACTGTTTTTT.

This clone was recorded only once. This rearrangement joins TRBV29-1 to TRBJ1-5; TRBD1 might be the D (5 bases). The germline V gene encodes CDR1 SQVTM and CDR2 ANQGSEA. This CDR3 has 14 residues. The V end was cut by 4 bases, the J end by 3 bases, with 13 bases between. The CDR3 DNA follows: TGCAGCGTTGTGGGGGGGGGAGACAATCAGCCCCAGCATTTT. Translation gives CSVVGGGDNQPQHF.

The chain joins TRBV5-1 to TRBJ2-5; 8 bases match TRBD2. Germline CDR1 is SGHRS and CDR2 is YFSETQ. This CDR3 spans 17 amino acids. Trimming removed 1 base from V and 5 bases from J; junction bases left unmatched: 13. The DNA of the CDR3 is TGCGCCAGCAGCTTGTCGCTCCGACAAGGCGGGGGGGAGACCCAGTACTTC. Its protein product is CASSLSLRQGGGETQYF.

The gene calls are TRBV7-9 and TRBJ2-3; D is possibly TRBD1 (6 bases). Trimming shortened V by 4 bases and J by 0 bases, and 17 bases separated the two germline ends. The CDR3 loop spans 17 amino acids. Per the germline V gene, CDR1 is SEHNR and CDR2 is FQNEAQ (reference sequence). CDR3 loop: CASSSMVGAGSTDTQYF. The CDR3 DNA is TGTGCCAGCAGCTCCATGGTGGGGGCCGGTAGCACAGATACGCAGTATTTT.

The rearrangement uses TRBV28 and TRBJ2-7; D remains ambiguous. Germline V gene data show CDR1 as MDHEN and CDR2 as SYDVKM. V lost 4 bases and J lost 0, with 16 bases in between. The CDR3 length is 16 residues. As DNA, the CDR3 is TGTGCCAGCAGTTCTATCGGAGATCCAAGCTCCTACGAGCAGTACTTC. Amino acids: CASSSIGDPSSYEQYF.

The V call is TRBV7-9, the J call TRBJ2-3, with 9 positions matching TRBD2. Germline V gene data show CDR1 as SEHNR and CDR2 as FQNEAQ (reference sequence). The J segment lost 2 bases and the V segment lost 5 bases, leaving 8 bases of the junction unmatched. There are 16 residues in the CDR3. DNA of the CDR3: TGTGCCAGCAGCCCCCGGCTAGCGGGGCACACAGATACGCAGTATTTT. This sequence encodes CASSPRLAGHTDTQYF.

CDR3 nucleotides: TGTGCCACCAGCAGAGTTGAGGGTGGCTACACCTTC. Encoded protein: CATSRVEGGYTF. The V gene is TRBV15, the J gene TRBJ1-2; no firm D call. Trimming removed 1 base from V and 7 bases from J, with 7 bases in between. Germline lookup yields CDR1 LNHNV and CDR2 YYDKDF (reference sequence). The CDR3 loop spans 12 amino acids.

The chain recombines TRBV6-5 with TRBJ1-2; TRBD1 agrees at 11 bases. The CDR3 is 15 amino acids. Trimming at V came to 5 bases and at J to 7 bases, leaving 9 bases not matched to a gene. The V gene's germline CDR1 is MNHEY and CDR2 SVGAGI. CDR3 sequence: CASSTRDRGYSGYTF. CDR3 nucleotide sequence: TGTGCCAGCAGTACGAGGGACAGGGGGTACTCTGGCTACACCTTC.

Note on this clone: The same CDR3 is also encoded by other DNA sequences in this sample. J is TRBJ2-1 and V is TRBV19, with D perhaps matching TRBD1 (5 bases). Germline V gives CDR1 LNHDA, CDR2 SQIVND (reference sequence). The CDR3 has 14 residues. V was cut by 8 bases and J by 0 bases, with 11 bases left in between. The CDR3 sequence is CASARQSSYNEQFF. CDR3 nucleotide sequence: TGTGCCAGTGCGAGACAGAGCTCCTACAATGAGCAGTTCTTC.

This rearrangement joins TRBV6-5 to TRBJ2-3; D may be TRBD2 (6 bases). The V gene lost 7 bases and the J gene lost 3 bases, with 17 bases spanning the gap. Per the germline V gene, CDR1 is MNHEY and CDR2 is SVGAGI. CDR3 length: 15 residues. CDR3 sequence: CASNEGGGATDTQYF. Written as DNA, the CDR3 is TGTGCCAGCAACGAAGGAGGAGGGGCGACAGATACGCAGTATTTT.

V is TRBV12-3 or TRBV12-4 and J is TRBJ1-1; D remains ambiguous. The CDR3 is 13 residues long. Trimming left V 3 bases short and J 5 bases short, with 10 bases between. The CDR3 here is CASSFRGGTEAFF. CDR3 DNA: TGTGCCAGCAGTTTTCGGGGTGGGACTGAAGCTTTCTTT.

This sequence joins TRBV5-1 and TRBJ1-5; no clear D gene. Germline values: CDR1 SGHRS, CDR2 YFSETQ. V was pared by 0 bases and J by 1 base, with 5 bases between. This CDR3 has 14 residues. CDR3 sequence reads: CASSLDGSNQPQHF. The CDR3 coding sequence is TGCGCCAGCAGCTTGGACGGGAGCAATCAGCCCCAGCATTTT.

This CDR3 is CASSFGTAYGYTF. The DNA for the CDR3 is TGTGCCAGCAGTTTTGGGACAGCCTATGGCTACACCTTC. The chain has TRBV27 and TRBJ1-2; 7 nucleotides line up with TRBD1. The CDR3 has 13 residues. The V and J ends lost 3 bases and 4 bases, in that order; junction bases with no gene match: 2. CDR1 and CDR2 from the germline V gene are MNHEY and SMNVEV (reference sequence).

This chain connects TRBV20-1 to TRBJ2-2; D not resolved. This CDR3 spans 11 amino acids. Trimming took 6 bases from V and 5 from J, leaving 7 bases between them. Germline lookup yields CDR1 DFQATT and CDR2 SNEGSKA (reference sequence). The CDR3 DNA follows: TGCAGTGCCCCGGAGACCGGGGAGCTGTTTTTT. It codes for CSAPETGELFF.

The rearrangement uses TRBV2 and TRBJ2-2; TRBD2 aligns across 11 bases. This CDR3 is 16 amino acids long. The germline CDR1 and CDR2 sequences are SNHLY and FYNNEI. Trimming removed 3 bases from V and 7 bases from J; junction bases left unmatched: 7. The DNA of the CDR3 is TGTGCCAGCAGTGATGGACTAGCGGGTTCGGGCGGGGAGCTGTTTTTT. This codes for CASSDGLAGSGGELFF. Full variable domain (remainder filled in from reference TRBV2 and TRBJ2-2): EPEVTQTPSHQVTQMGQEVILRCVPISNHLYFYWYRQILGQKVEFLVSFYNNEISEKSEIFDDQFSVERPDGSNFTLKIRSTKLEDSAMYFCASSDGLAGSGGELFFGEGSRLTVL.

The chain combines TRBV6-5 with TRBJ2-5; 11 bases match TRBD2. The CDR3 spans 14 residues. V lost 5 bases to trimming and J lost 4 bases; unmatched junction nucleotides: 3. CDR1 is MNHEY, CDR2 SVGAGI, per germline. The CDR3 DNA follows: TGTGCCAGCAGTCCGACTAGCGGGGCAGAGACCCAGTACTTC. Amino acid sequence: CASSPTSGAETQYF.

The V and J genes are TRBV15 and TRBJ2-7, with a tentative D call TRBD1 (5 bases). The CDR3 consists of 15 residues. Per the germline V gene, CDR1 is LNHNV and CDR2 is YYDKDF (reference sequence). The V end lost 0 bases, the J end lost 2 bases, and 11 bases lay between the germline ends. The DNA of the CDR3 is TGTGCCACCAGCAGAGATACAACAGGCCCCTACGAGCAGTACTTC. Protein sequence: CATSRDTTGPYEQYF.

The CDR3 DNA sequence: TGTGCCAGCAGACGCCGTGTGGGACTAGCGGGTTTCCAAGAGACCCAGTACTTC. Translation gives CASRRRVGLAGFQETQYF. The chain has TRBV5-8 and TRBJ2-5; 12 bases line up with TRBD2. Germline V gene data show CDR1 as SGHTS and CDR2 as YDEGEE. V trimming: 5 bases; J trimming: 1 base; junction bases outside the gene matches: 12. This CDR3 has 18 amino acids. Complete variable domain (other parts from reference TRBV5-8 and TRBJ2-5): EAGVTQSPTHLIKTRGQQATLRCSPISGHTSVYWYQQALGLGLQFLLWYDEGEERNRGNFPPRFSGRQFPNYSSELNVNALELEDSALYLCASRRRVGLAGFQETQYFGPGTRLLVL.

V gene TRBV27 combines with J gene TRBJ1-1, with D unclear. V lost 6 bases and J lost 1, with 12 bases in between. This CDR3 comprises 14 residues. Per the germline V gene, CDR1 is MNHEY and CDR2 is SMNVEV (reference sequence). The CDR3: CASRPGKTNTEAFF. The CDR3 bases are TGTGCCAGCAGGCCGGGGAAGACGAACACTGAAGCTTTCTTT.

This chain uses TRBV19 with TRBJ2-2, with 7 positions matching TRBD1. Germline CDR1 LNHDA, CDR2 SQIVND (reference sequence). This CDR3 region has 15 residues. J gave up 4 bases and V 6 bases, and 8 bases lay outside the gene matches. In DNA form, the CDR3 reads TGTGCCAGTAGCGCGACAGGGTTGGGCACCGGGGAGCTGTTTTTT. Its protein is CASSATGLGTGELFF.

This CDR3 is CASSLVTFSAAEAFF. The CDR3 coding sequence is TGCGCCAGCAGTTTAGTGACATTCTCAGCGGCTGAAGCTTTCTTT. The chain combines TRBV5-1 with TRBJ1-1; D call uncertain. CDR3 size: 15 residues. The germline gives CDR1 SGHRS, CDR2 YFSETQ. V was shortened by 5 bases and J by 6 bases, with 20 bases between the two germline ends.

This chain connects TRBV3-1 (or the pseudogene TRBV3-2) to TRBJ1-1; D gene uncertain. Germline CDR1 LGHDT, CDR2 YNNKEL (reference sequence). The CDR3 totals 15 residues. V lost 4 bases, J lost 1 base, and 13 bases lay in between. CDR3 in amino acids: CASSPGSNQNTEAFF. As DNA, the CDR3 is TGTGCCAGCAGCCCGGGGTCGAATCAGAACACTGAAGCTTTCTTT.

CDR3 amino acids: CASSSMISGGASYNEQFF. The CDR3 region has the DNA TGTGCCAGCAGCTCGATGATTAGCGGGGGGGCCTCCTACAATGAGCAGTTCTTC. The V gene is TRBV7-6, the J gene TRBJ2-1, with TRBD2 matching over 11 bases. Germline CDR1 and CDR2: SGHVS and FNYEAQ. With V trimmed by 4 bases and J by 0 bases, 8 bases remained unmatched. This CDR3 comprises 18 residues.

The chain employs TRBV7-9 and TRBJ2-3, with D tentatively TRBD2 (6 bases). The CDR3 extends over 15 amino acids. V shed 3 bases and J shed 2 bases, with 12 bases lying between them. The germline CDR1 and CDR2 sequences are SEHNR and FQNEAQ (reference sequence). CDR3 nucleotides: TGTGCCAGCAGCTTGGGACTTCTCACCACAGATACGCAGTATTTT. This translates into CASSLGLLTTDTQYF.

CDR3 sequence (DNA): TGTGCCAGCAGCTCCTGGTACGGGACCCAGTACTTC. Protein product: CASSSWYGTQYF. The V and J genes are TRBV5-8 and TRBJ2-5; D is undetermined. The CDR3 runs 12 residues. The germline CDR1 and CDR2 sequences are SGHTS and YDEGEE. V was trimmed by 3 bases and J by 7 bases, leaving 10 bases between them.

V and J are TRBV18 and TRBJ2-6; perhaps TRBD1 as D (5 bases). The CDR3 spans 15 residues. The V end lost 6 bases, the J end lost 1 base, and 10 bases lay between the germline ends. Germline V lookup: CDR1 KGHSH, CDR2 LQKENI. The CDR3 DNA reads TGTGCCAGCTCCACCGCAGGGTCTGGGGCCAACGTCCTGACTTTC. This encodes CASSTAGSGANVLTF.

The chain couples TRBV2 to TRBJ1-6; D is possibly TRBD1 (5 bases). The CDR3 covers 15 residues. Germline CDR1 is SNHLY and CDR2 is FYNNEI. Trimming took off 3 bases at V and 1 base at J, with 7 bases between the two ends. CDR3 region: CASSEEGSYNSPLHF. The CDR3 coding sequence is TGTGCCAGCAGTGAGGAGGGGTCCTATAATTCACCCCTCCACTTT.

This chain uses TRBV19 with TRBJ1-2; tentative D call: TRBD1 (6 bases). V gave up 5 bases and J gave up 1 base, with 17 bases separating them. Germline V gene sequence: CDR1 LNHDA, CDR2 SQIVND (reference sequence). The CDR3 has 16 amino acids. The chain's CDR3 is CASSQNHRVVNYGYTF. As DNA, the CDR3 is TGTGCCAGTAGTCAAAACCACAGGGTCGTTAACTATGGCTACACCTTC.